The source of this T cell receptor beta chain is a study of HIV-infected children after antiretroviral therapy interruption. Overall study context: Continuous-treatment children had median age approximately 8 years, interruption approximately 9.5 years. Study findings and constraints: By the end of treatment interruption, naive CD4+ clonality (Gini) increased.

This clonotype was observed a handful of times. Its antigen is not known. RNA-based 3' RACE libraries used unique molecular identifiers. TCRdb re-called the 3' RACE reads with MiXCR, one entry per CDR3 protein. The sample includes about 89,000 distinct CDR3 sequences, 6% to 8.5% of them seen just once. As for treatment: PENTA 11 planned treatment interruption arm or continuous ART arm. Sorting from thawed PBMCs isolated naive CD4+ CD45RA+ CD45RO- T cells. Source: CD45RA+ CD4+ T cells from PBMCs, pooled from several time points, taken from a donor given antiretroviral therapy, either interrupted or continuous. As for subset: naive CD4+ CD45RA+ CD45RO- T cells. The TCR originated in a pool of human donors with HIV.

The CDR3 bases are TGTGCCAGCACTCTAGGCAGTCACCGAACAGATACGCAGTATTTT. This encodes CASTLGSHRTDTQYF. The chain recombines TRBV7-1 with TRBJ2-3; the D is unclear. TRBV7-1 is identified as an open reading frame with a role that is uncertain. CDR3 size: 15 residues. V was clipped by 7 bases and J by 3 bases, with 17 bases between them.